This T cell receptor beta chain was observed in a study of cytomegalovirus exposure and HLA in healthy donors. Assay: immunoSEQ multiplex PCR; the TCRdb copy retains only in-frame clones and omits some. The sample shows roughly 77,000 clones, 85% to 95% of them seen only once. The CDR3 is made up of 14 amino acids. Germline V gives CDR1 LNHNV, CDR2 YYDKDF (reference sequence). V lost 1 base and J lost 2, with 8 bases in between. The sequencing input was PBMCs. The gene calls are TRBV15 and TRBJ2-5; D is ambiguous. The source is a woman aged 18-35 years in good health and CMV-seronegative. CDR3 sequence reads: CATSRVAVQETQYF. The CDR3 region has the DNA TGTGCCACCAGCAGAGTGGCGGTTCAAGAGACCCAGTACTTC.